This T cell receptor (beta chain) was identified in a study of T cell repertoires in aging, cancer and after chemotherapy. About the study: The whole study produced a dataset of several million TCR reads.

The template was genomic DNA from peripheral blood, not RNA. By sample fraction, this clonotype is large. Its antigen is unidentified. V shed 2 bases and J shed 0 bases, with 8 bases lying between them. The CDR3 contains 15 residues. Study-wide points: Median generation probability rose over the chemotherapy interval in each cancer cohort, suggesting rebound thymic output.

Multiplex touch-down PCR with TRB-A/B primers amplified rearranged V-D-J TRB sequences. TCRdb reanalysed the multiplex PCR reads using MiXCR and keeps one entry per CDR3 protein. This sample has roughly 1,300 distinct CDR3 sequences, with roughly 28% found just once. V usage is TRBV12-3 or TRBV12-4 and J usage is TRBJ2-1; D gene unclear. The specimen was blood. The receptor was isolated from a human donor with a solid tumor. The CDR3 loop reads CASSLSAGSYNEQFF. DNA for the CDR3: TGTGCCAGCAGTTTATCCGCAGGCTCCTACAATGAGCAGTTCTTC.